This T cell receptor (beta chain) came from a study of blood T cells in healthy people across ages. This CDR3 has 12 residues. The germline CDR1 and CDR2 sequences are SEHNR and FQNEAQ (reference sequence). As for this clonotype: The target antigen is unknown. The junction departs from germline at one end; a sequencing error may be responsible.

Study observations and caveats: Possibly confounding the expanded clonotype changes was the fact that donor CMV status was unknown. Per million T cells, the diversity of TCR beta decreased roughly linearly as age advanced.

Alongside a J-beta primer mix, a sample-barcoded 5' primer served in a second PCR lasting roughly 6 to 11 cycles. Paired-end reads containing CDR3 totaled no fewer than 3 million for each sample. TCRdb called the 5' RACE reads again in MiXCR, with one record for every CDR3 protein. The table shows some 1.5 million distinct CDR3 sequences, with 35% to 45% occurring only once. This TCR was recovered from a woman aged 18-29 years in good health. The sample taken for sequencing was blood. This rearrangement joins TRBV7-9 to TRBJ2-4; D remains unclear. In DNA form, the CDR3 reads TGTTCCAGCAGCTTAATGGGGTACATTCAGTACTTC. The encoded protein is CSSSLMGYIQYF.